This is a list of T cell receptor beta chains from one sample in a study of shared clonotypes between healthy human individuals. The protocol was immunoSEQ multiplex PCR, while the TCRdb copy is restricted to in-frame clones and leaves out a portion. The sample has 2,500,000 or so clones, more than 80% seen once. Sequencing was done on a sample of naive CD4+ T cells sorted from blood. The receptor source for this set is a man in his late teens or twenties in good health. CDR3s include the opening cysteine and the closing phenylalanine or tryptophan. Each record gives: V gene, clone size, D gene, J gene, CDR3 protein, CDR3 DNA. D genes are given only for firm matches. Expanded clones get a size class; other rows say once, few or many, or leave the size out.

V gene: TRBV6-5
clone size: .
D gene: TRBD1
J gene: TRBJ1-2
CDR3 protein: CASSRDREYGYTF
CDR3 DNA: TGTGCCAGCAGTCGGGACAGGGAATATGGCTACACCTTC

V gene: TRBV28
clone size: .
D gene: TRBD1
J gene: TRBJ1-1
CDR3 protein: CAIMTRGTANTEAFF
CDR3 DNA: TGTGCCATCATGACGAGGGGGACAGCGAACACTGAAGCTTTCTTT

V gene: TRBV25-1
clone size: few
D gene: .
J gene: TRBJ1-6
CDR3 protein: CASSLAQTRSPLHF
CDR3 DNA: TGTGCCAGCAGCTTGGCTCAGACCCGTTCACCCCTCCACTTT

V gene: TRBV10-2
clone size: once
D gene: .
J gene: TRBJ1-2
CDR3 protein: CASSEANGQTSYGYTF
CDR3 DNA: TGCGCCAGCAGTGAGGCCAACGGACAGACGAGCTATGGCTACACCTTC

V gene: TRBV5-1
clone size: .
D gene: .
J gene: TRBJ2-7
CDR3 protein: CASSLGDTLFYEQYF
CDR3 DNA: TGCGCCAGCAGCTTAGGGGACACCCTTTTCTACGAGCAGTACTTC

V gene: TRBV11-2
clone size: .
D gene: .
J gene: TRBJ2-5
CDR3 protein: CASSFTTGFYGETQHF
CDR3 DNA: TGTGCCAGCAGCTTCACCACAGGGTTTTATGGGGAGACCCAGCACTTC

V gene: TRBV5-4
clone size: .
D gene: .
J gene: TRBJ2-1
CDR3 protein: CASSTKDRRYNEQFF
CDR3 DNA: TGTGCCAGCAGCACTAAAGACAGGAGGTACAATGAGCAGTTCTTC

V gene: TRBV29-1
clone size: .
D gene: .
J gene: TRBJ1-2
CDR3 protein: CSVVGQGYGYTF
CDR3 DNA: TGCAGCGTTGTGGGGCAGGGCTATGGCTACACCTTC

V gene: TRBV7-9
clone size: .
D gene: .
J gene: TRBJ2-5
CDR3 protein: CASSFFFALGAQETQYF
CDR3 DNA: TGTGCCAGCAGCTTTTTTTTTGCGCTCGGAGCTCAAGAGACCCAGTACTTC

V gene: TRBV5-6
clone size: .
D gene: TRBD1
J gene: TRBJ1-5
CDR3 protein: CASSRQGGVNQPQHF
CDR3 DNA: TGTGCCAGCAGCCGACAGGGAGGTGTCAATCAGCCCCAGCATTTT

V gene: TRBV30
clone size: few
D gene: TRBD1
J gene: TRBJ1-1
CDR3 protein: CAWGTGGNTEAFF
CDR3 DNA: TGTGCCTGGGGGACAGGGGGGAACACTGAAGCTTTCTTT

V gene: TRBV5-6
clone size: once
D gene: TRBD2
J gene: TRBJ2-3
CDR3 protein: CASSLVAGGTDTQYF
CDR3 DNA: TGTGCCAGCAGCTTGGTGGCGGGGGGCACAGATACGCAGTATTTT

V gene: TRBV18
clone size: .
D gene: .
J gene: TRBJ1-1
CDR3 protein: CASSRAVTEAFF
CDR3 DNA: TGTGCCAGCTCCAGGGCGGTTACTGAAGCTTTCTTT

V gene: TRBV28
clone size: .
D gene: .
J gene: TRBJ1-5
CDR3 protein: CASSLRVNQPQHF
CDR3 DNA: TGTGCCAGCAGTTTGAGGGTCAATCAGCCCCAGCATTTT

V gene: TRBV5-1
clone size: .
D gene: TRBD2
J gene: TRBJ2-7
CDR3 protein: CASSSLAGSDYEQYF
CDR3 DNA: TGCGCCAGCAGCTCGCTAGCGGGATCGGACTACGAGCAGTACTTC

V gene: TRBV6-4
clone size: .
D gene: .
J gene: TRBJ2-7
CDR3 protein: CASSPMAGNYEQYF
CDR3 DNA: TGTGCCAGCAGTCCGATGGCAGGGAACTACGAGCAGTACTTC

V gene: TRBV7-6
clone size: .
D gene: .
J gene: TRBJ2-7
CDR3 protein: CASSPRPGAYEQYF
CDR3 DNA: TGTGCCAGCAGCCCACGCCCAGGGGCCTACGAGCAGTACTTC

V gene: TRBV6-5
clone size: .
D gene: .
J gene: TRBJ2-3
CDR3 protein: CASTPNPFDTQYF
CDR3 DNA: TGTGCCAGCACTCCCAACCCATTCGATACGCAGTATTTT

V gene: TRBV28
clone size: .
D gene: .
J gene: TRBJ1-4
CDR3 protein: CASRWGTNEKLFF
CDR3 DNA: TGTGCCAGCAGATGGGGGACTAATGAAAAACTGTTTTTT

V gene: TRBV5-1
clone size: few
D gene: TRBD1
J gene: TRBJ1-1
CDR3 protein: CASSSRQGLNTEAFF
CDR3 DNA: TGCGCCAGCAGCTCCCGACAGGGACTGAACACTGAAGCTTTCTTT

V gene: TRBV2
clone size: .
D gene: TRBD2
J gene: TRBJ2-1
CDR3 protein: CASRGLAGITYNEQFF
CDR3 DNA: TGTGCCAGCAGGGGCCTAGCGGGTATAACCTACAATGAGCAGTTCTTC

V gene: TRBV7-2
clone size: .
D gene: .
J gene: TRBJ2-3
CDR3 protein: CASSLQAGGRTDTQYF
CDR3 DNA: TGTGCCAGCAGCTTACAGGCTGGGGGCCGCACAGATACGCAGTATTTT

V gene: TRBV7-9
clone size: .
D gene: .
J gene: TRBJ2-3
CDR3 protein: CASSLVGTDTQYF
CDR3 DNA: TGTGCCAGCAGCTTAGTAGGCACAGATACGCAGTATTTT

V gene: TRBV7-9
clone size: .
D gene: .
J gene: TRBJ2-1
CDR3 protein: CASSLESKQYYYNEQFF
CDR3 DNA: TGTGCCAGCAGCTTAGAATCAAAACAGTACTATTACAATGAGCAGTTCTTC

V gene: TRBV4-3
clone size: .
D gene: .
J gene: TRBJ2-2
CDR3 protein: CASSHAGLTGELFF
CDR3 DNA: TGCGCCAGCAGCCACGCCGGACTTACTGGGGAGCTGTTTTTT

V gene: TRBV29-1
clone size: .
D gene: TRBD1
J gene: TRBJ2-7
CDR3 protein: CSAGQGAGYEQYF
CDR3 DNA: TGCAGCGCTGGACAGGGGGCGGGGTACGAGCAGTACTTC

V gene: TRBV19
clone size: .
D gene: TRBD2
J gene: TRBJ2-7
CDR3 protein: CASSPRGGGGLAEFYEQYF
CDR3 DNA: TGTGCCAGTAGTCCCCGGGGAGGGGGAGGACTAGCGGAATTCTACGAGCAGTACTTC

V gene: TRBV7-8
clone size: .
D gene: .
J gene: TRBJ2-7
CDR3 protein: CASSLARDSSYEQYF
CDR3 DNA: TGTGCCAGCAGCTTAGCCCGGGACTCCTCCTACGAGCAGTACTTC

V gene: TRBV5-1
clone size: .
D gene: .
J gene: TRBJ2-7
CDR3 protein: CASSLGQLYEQYF
CDR3 DNA: TGCGCCAGCAGCTTGGGTCAGCTTTACGAGCAGTACTTC

V gene: TRBV9
clone size: .
D gene: .
J gene: TRBJ2-2
CDR3 protein: CASSVGGRGTGELFF
CDR3 DNA: TGTGCCAGCAGCGTAGGGGGGAGAGGCACCGGGGAGCTGTTTTTT

V gene: TRBV9
clone size: .
D gene: TRBD1
J gene: TRBJ2-3
CDR3 protein: CASSTRTGGGTDTQYF
CDR3 DNA: TGTGCCAGCAGCACCCGGACAGGGGGTGGCACAGATACGCAGTATTTT

V gene: TRBV19
clone size: once
D gene: .
J gene: TRBJ1-5
CDR3 protein: CASRSIGVTSNQPQHF
CDR3 DNA: TGTGCCAGTAGATCAATAGGTGTTACCAGCAATCAGCCCCAGCATTTT

V gene: TRBV19
clone size: .
D gene: TRBD1
J gene: TRBJ1-4
CDR3 protein: CASSVQGAKEKLFF
CDR3 DNA: TGTGCCAGTAGTGTACAGGGGGCGAAAGAAAAACTGTTTTTT

V gene: TRBV5-4
clone size: .
D gene: .
J gene: TRBJ2-1
CDR3 protein: CASSFSINEQFF
CDR3 DNA: TGTGCCAGCAGCTTCAGCATCAATGAGCAGTTCTTC

V gene: TRBV5-4
clone size: .
D gene: .
J gene: TRBJ2-5
CDR3 protein: CASRSDAGLPQETQYF
CDR3 DNA: TGTGCCAGCAGATCGGACGCGGGTCTCCCTCAAGAGACCCAGTACTTC

V gene: TRBV4-3
clone size: .
D gene: .
J gene: TRBJ2-4
CDR3 protein: CASSQARTALDIQYF
CDR3 DNA: TGCGCCAGCAGCCAAGCGCGGACAGCCCTCGACATTCAGTACTTC

V gene: TRBV19
clone size: .
D gene: TRBD2
J gene: TRBJ2-5
CDR3 protein: CASSPRLASRETQYF
CDR3 DNA: TGTGCCAGTAGTCCTAGACTAGCGAGTCGAGAGACCCAGTACTTC

V gene: TRBV30
clone size: .
D gene: .
J gene: TRBJ2-5
CDR3 protein: CAWSPRGRTQETQYF
CDR3 DNA: TGTGCCTGGAGCCCAAGGGGACGGACCCAAGAGACCCAGTACTTC

V gene: TRBV15
clone size: .
D gene: .
J gene: TRBJ1-5
CDR3 protein: CATSTGGSSQPQHF
CDR3 DNA: TGTGCCACCAGCACGGGGGGAAGTAGTCAGCCCCAGCATTTT